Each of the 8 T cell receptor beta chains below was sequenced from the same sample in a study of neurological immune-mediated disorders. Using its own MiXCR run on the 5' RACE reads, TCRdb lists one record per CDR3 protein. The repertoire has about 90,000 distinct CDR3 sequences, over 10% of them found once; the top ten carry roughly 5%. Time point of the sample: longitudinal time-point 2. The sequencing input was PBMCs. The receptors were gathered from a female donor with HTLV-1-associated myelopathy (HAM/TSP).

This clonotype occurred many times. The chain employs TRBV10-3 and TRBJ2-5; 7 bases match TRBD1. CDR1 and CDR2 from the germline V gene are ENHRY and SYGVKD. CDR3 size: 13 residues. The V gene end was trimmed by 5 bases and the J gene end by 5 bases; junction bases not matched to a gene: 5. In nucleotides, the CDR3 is TGTGCCATCAGTCTAGGGGGCAGGGAGACCCAGTACTTC. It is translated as CAISLGGRETQYF.

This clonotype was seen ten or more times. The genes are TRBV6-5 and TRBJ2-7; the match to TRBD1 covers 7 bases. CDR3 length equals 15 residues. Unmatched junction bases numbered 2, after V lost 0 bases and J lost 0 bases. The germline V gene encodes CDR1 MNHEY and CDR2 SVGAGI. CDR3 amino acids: CASSYSGQYSYEQYF. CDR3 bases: TGTGCCAGCAGTTACTCGGGACAGTACTCCTACGAGCAGTACTTC.

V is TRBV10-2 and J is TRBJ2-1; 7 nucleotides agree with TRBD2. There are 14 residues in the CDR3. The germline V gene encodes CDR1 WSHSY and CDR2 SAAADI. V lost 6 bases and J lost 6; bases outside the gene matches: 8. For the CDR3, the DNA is TGCGCCAGCAGGGCGGGGGTGCGTTCCAATGAGCAGTTCTTC. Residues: CASRAGVRSNEQFF.

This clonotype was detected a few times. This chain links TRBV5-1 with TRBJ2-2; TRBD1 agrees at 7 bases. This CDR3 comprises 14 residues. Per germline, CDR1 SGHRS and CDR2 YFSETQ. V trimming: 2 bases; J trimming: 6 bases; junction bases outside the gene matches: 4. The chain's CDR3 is CASSLRQGPGELFF. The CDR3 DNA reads TGCGCCAGCAGCTTAAGACAGGGACCCGGGGAGCTGTTTTTT.

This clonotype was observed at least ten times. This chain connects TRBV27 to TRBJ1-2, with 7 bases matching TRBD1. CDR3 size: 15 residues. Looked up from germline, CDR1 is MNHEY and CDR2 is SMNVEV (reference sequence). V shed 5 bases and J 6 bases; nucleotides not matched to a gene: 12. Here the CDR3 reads CASSSPGTGEHGYTF. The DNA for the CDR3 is TGTGCCAGCAGTAGCCCCGGCACAGGGGAACATGGCTACACCTTC.

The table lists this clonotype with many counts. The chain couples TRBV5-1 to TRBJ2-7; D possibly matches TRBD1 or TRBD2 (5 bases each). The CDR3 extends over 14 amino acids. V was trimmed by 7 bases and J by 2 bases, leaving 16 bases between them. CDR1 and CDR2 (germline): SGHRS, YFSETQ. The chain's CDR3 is CASRTGTGTYEQYF. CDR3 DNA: TGCGCCAGCCGAACCGGGACGGGGACCTACGAGCAGTACTTC.

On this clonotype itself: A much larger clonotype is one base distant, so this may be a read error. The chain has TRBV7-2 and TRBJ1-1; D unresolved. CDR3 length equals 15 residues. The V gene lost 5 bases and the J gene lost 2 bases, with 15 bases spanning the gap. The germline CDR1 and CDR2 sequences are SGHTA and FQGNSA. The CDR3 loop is CASSMGSLINTEAFF. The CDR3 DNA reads TGTGCCAGCAGCATGGGCAGCCTCATTAACACTGAAGCTTTCTTT.

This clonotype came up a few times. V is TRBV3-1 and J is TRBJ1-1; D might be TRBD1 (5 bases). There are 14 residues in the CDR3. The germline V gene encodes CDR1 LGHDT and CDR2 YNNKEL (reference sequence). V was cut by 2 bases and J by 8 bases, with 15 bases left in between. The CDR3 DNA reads TGTGCCAGCAGCCAACAGGGTTTCTGGGGCGAAGCTTTCTTT. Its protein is CASSQQGFWGEAFF.